The 6 T cell receptor beta chains listed next were all sequenced from one sample in a study of regulatory T cells in long-lasting Graves disease. CDR3-region Arm-PCR and iRepertoire HTBI primers produced the TCR beta libraries. MiXCR, run by TCRdb on the multiplex PCR reads, gives a single entry per CDR3 protein. Among roughly 500,000 distinct CDR3 sequences listed, more than 10% were seen once. Indicated time point: newly diagnosed GD, antithyroid drugs for less than 3 months. RNA isolated from PBMCs was used to make the TCR library. The sample also formed part of further work on T cells in Graves' hyperthyroidism and ophthalmopathy.

The sequencing used peripheral blood mononuclear cells (PBMCs), collected at new diagnosis, from a patient treated with antithyroid drugs. All receptors come from a woman aged 30 to 39 with Graves disease.

The chain has TRBV6-1 and TRBJ1-2; D is perhaps TRBD1 (5 bases). This CDR3 spans 16 amino acids. The V end was cut by 6 bases, the J end by 4 bases, with 21 bases between. The germline gives CDR1 MNHNS, CDR2 SASEGT. Here the CDR3 reads CASRGPGRGLSYGYTF. Written as DNA, the CDR3 is TGTGCCAGCAGGGGGCCAGGGAGGGGCCTTAGCTATGGCTACACCTTC.

This clonotype was counted ten times or more. The chain is built from TRBV27 and TRBJ2-5, with D unclear. This CDR3 contains 13 residues. V shed 2 bases and J shed 2 bases, with 6 bases lying between them. The germline CDR1 and CDR2 sequences are MNHEY and SMNVEV (reference sequence). For the CDR3, the DNA is TGTGCCAGCAGTTTAAGGGAACAAGAGACCCAGTACTTC. This codes for CASSLREQETQYF.

In its sample, this clonotype was seen many times. The chain combines TRBV20-1 with TRBJ2-7, with D perhaps TRBD1 (6 bases). V was cut by 7 bases and J by 9 bases, with 19 bases left in between. CDR3 length: 12 amino acids. Germline V lookup: CDR1 DFQATT, CDR2 SNEGSKA (reference sequence). CDR3: CSGYHHTGRQYF. In DNA, the CDR3 is TGCAGTGGATACCATCATACAGGGAGGCAGTACTTC.

The rearrangement links TRBV29-1 to TRBJ1-1; no definite D call. Germline loops: CDR1 SQVTM, CDR2 ANQGSEA. Trimming cost V 6 bases and J 8 bases, with 16 bases left between them. CDR3 size: 12 residues. Here the CDR3 DNA reads TGCAGCGTCCAAAATGCCTTAAGCGAAGCTTTCTTT. This encodes CSVQNALSEAFF.

This clonotype has only a few counts. The V call is TRBV11-3, the J call TRBJ2-4; unclear D gene. V was cut by 6 bases and J by 2 bases, with 2 bases left in between. The CDR3 runs to 11 residues. The germline V gene encodes CDR1 SGHNT and CDR2 YENEEA. For the CDR3, the DNA is TGTGCCAGCAGAACCAAAAACATTCAGTACTTC. It translates to CASRTKNIQYF. The whole variable domain, filled in from reference TRBV11-3 and TRBJ2-4, reads EAGVVQSPRYKIIEKKQPVAFWCNPISGHNTLYWYLQNLGQGPELLIRYENEEAVDDSQLPKDRFSAERLKGVDSTLKIQPAELGDSAVYLCASRTKNIQYFGAGTRLSVL.

This clonotype was recorded many times. The chain carries TRBV6-2 or TRBV6-3 and TRBJ2-1; D is unresolved. CDR1 MNHEY and CDR2 SVGEGT come from the germline V gene. V shed 2 bases and J shed 2 bases, with 7 bases lying between them. This CDR3 spans 14 amino acids. CDR3 loop: CASSYGDAYNEQFF. CDR3 DNA: TGTGCCAGCAGTTACGGTGATGCCTACAATGAGCAGTTCTTC.